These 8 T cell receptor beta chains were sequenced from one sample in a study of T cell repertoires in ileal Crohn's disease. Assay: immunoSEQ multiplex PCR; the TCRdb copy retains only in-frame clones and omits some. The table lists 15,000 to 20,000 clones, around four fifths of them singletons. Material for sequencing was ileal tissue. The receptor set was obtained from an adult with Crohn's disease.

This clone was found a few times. This CDR3 is CASSPRTGGWSTEAFF. In nucleotides, the CDR3 is TGTGCCAGCAGCCCGCGGACAGGGGGCTGGAGCACTGAAGCTTTCTTT. V is TRBV7-2 and J is TRBJ1-1; 11 bases are shared with TRBD1. The V gene's germline CDR1 is SGHTA and CDR2 FQGNSA. CDR3 size: 16 residues. V was pared by 5 bases and J by 4 bases, with 9 bases of the junction left unmatched.

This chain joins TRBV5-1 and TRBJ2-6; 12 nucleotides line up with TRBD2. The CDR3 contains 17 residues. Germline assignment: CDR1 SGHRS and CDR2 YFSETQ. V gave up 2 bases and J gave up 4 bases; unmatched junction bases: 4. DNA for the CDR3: TGCGCCAGCAGCTTAACTAGCGGGGGGTCCGGGGCCAACGTCCTGACTTTC. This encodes CASSLTSGGSGANVLTF.

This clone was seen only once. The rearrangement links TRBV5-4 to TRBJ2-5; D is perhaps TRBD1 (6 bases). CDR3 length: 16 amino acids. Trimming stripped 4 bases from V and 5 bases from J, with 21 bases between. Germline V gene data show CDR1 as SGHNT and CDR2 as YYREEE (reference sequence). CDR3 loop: CASSNHRNRERETQYF. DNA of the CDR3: TGTGCCAGCAGCAACCACCGCAACAGGGAGAGGGAGACCCAGTACTTC.

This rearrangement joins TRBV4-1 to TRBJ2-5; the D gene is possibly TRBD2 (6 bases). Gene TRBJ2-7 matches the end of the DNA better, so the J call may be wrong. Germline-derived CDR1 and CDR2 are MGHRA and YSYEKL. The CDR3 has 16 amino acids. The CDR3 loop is CASSQGGGVSIYEQYF. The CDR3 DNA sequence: TGCGCCAGCAGCCAAGGCGGAGGGGTCTCGATCTACGAGCAGTACTTC.

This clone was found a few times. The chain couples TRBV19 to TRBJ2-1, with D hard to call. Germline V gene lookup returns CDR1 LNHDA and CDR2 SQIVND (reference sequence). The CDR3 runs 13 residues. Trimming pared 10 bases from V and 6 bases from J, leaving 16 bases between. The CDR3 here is CAISRTFGNEQFF. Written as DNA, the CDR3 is TGTGCCATCTCAAGAACCTTCGGCAATGAGCAGTTCTTC.

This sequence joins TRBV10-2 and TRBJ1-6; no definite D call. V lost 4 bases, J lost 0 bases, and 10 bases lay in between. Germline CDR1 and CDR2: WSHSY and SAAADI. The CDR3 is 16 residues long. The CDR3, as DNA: TGCGCCAGCAGTGTCACCCTGAGCTCCTATAATTCACCCCTCCACTTT. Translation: CASSVTLSSYNSPLHF.

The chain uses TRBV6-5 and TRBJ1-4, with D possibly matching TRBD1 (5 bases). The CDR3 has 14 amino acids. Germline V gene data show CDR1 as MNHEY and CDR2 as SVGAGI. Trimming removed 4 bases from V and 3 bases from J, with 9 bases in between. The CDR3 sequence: CASSWGGSNEKLFF. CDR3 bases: TGTGCCAGCAGTTGGGGGGGTTCTAATGAAAAACTGTTTTTT.

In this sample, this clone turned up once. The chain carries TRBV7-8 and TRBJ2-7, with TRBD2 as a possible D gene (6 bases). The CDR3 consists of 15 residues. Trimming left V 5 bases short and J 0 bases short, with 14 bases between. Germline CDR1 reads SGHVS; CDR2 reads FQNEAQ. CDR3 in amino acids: CASSTHGSGSYEQYF. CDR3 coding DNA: TGTGCCAGCAGCACCCACGGGAGTGGCTCCTACGAGCAGTACTTC. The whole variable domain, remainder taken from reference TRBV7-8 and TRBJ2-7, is GAGVSQSPRYKVAKRGQDVALRCDPISGHVSLFWYQQALGQGPEFLTYFQNEAQLDKSGLPSDRFFAERPEGSVSTLKIQRTQQEDSAVYLCASSTHGSGSYEQYFGPGTRLTVT.